This T cell receptor (beta chain) was identified in a study of blood T cell repertoires in COVID-19. The wider study: Sample material is recorded as cDNA or gDNA derived from T cells, B-cell-depleted T cells, or PBMCs.

There are 16 residues in the CDR3. From germline, CDR1 is SGHVS and CDR2 FNYEAQ. Trimming left V 2 bases short and J 0 bases short, with 12 bases between. Original handling: Estimation of nucleated cell counts was performed using reference gene primer amplification. Measured with immunoSEQ multiplex PCR; TCRdb has only the in-frame clones, and not every one. Clone size and the V and J calls come from that table; the DNA yielded D and trimming. The sample holds roughly 140,000 clones, 75% to 85% seen once. The V call is TRBV7-6, the J call TRBJ2-3; tentative D call: TRBD1 (5 bases). The source material was peripheral blood. The clonotype comes from a man between 65 and 85 years old who had recovered from COVID-19. The CDR3 is CASSLYQGTSTDTQYF. The CDR3 DNA follows: TGTGCCAGCAGCTTATATCAGGGAACTAGCACAGATACGCAGTATTTT.